A single sample gave rise to the 10 T cell receptor beta chains below, sequenced in a study of blood T cell repertoires in COVID-19. Using immunoSEQ multiplex PCR, the repertoire was profiled, and TCRdb retains in-frame clones only, with some absent. The sample carries a few hundred thousand clones, roughly 84% recorded once. Input material: peripheral blood. Source of these receptors: a woman at least 80 years old with acute or convalescent COVID-19.

The chain joins TRBV12-3 or TRBV12-4 to TRBJ1-6; D not resolved. V was pared by 6 bases and J by 10 bases, with 10 bases between. This CDR3 region has 12 residues. CDR3 sequence reads: CASRERESPLHF. CDR3 coding DNA: TGTGCCAGCAGGGAGAGGGAATCACCCCTCCACTTT.

The gene calls are TRBV7-9 and TRBJ1-1; D uncertain. V shed 3 bases and J shed 3 bases, with 8 bases lying between them. This CDR3 contains 13 residues. Germline lookup yields CDR1 SEHNR and CDR2 FQNEAQ (reference sequence). In nucleotides, the CDR3 is TGTGCCAGCAGCTTCGTGAGGGACACTGAAGCTTTCTTT. It encodes CASSFVRDTEAFF.

The gene calls are TRBV7-2 and TRBJ2-5; 10 bases are shared with TRBD2. CDR1 is SGHTA, CDR2 FQGNSA, per germline. The junction had 5 bases not matched to a gene; V was cut back by 1 base and J by 3 bases. The CDR3 loop spans 16 amino acids. CDR3 region: CASSLDSGGRKETQYF. DNA of the CDR3: TGTGCCAGCAGCTTAGATAGCGGGGGGCGGAAAGAGACCCAGTACTTC.

The chain combines TRBV5-1 with TRBJ1-4, with 10 bases identical to TRBD1. Looked up from germline, CDR1 is SGHRS and CDR2 is YFSETQ. The CDR3 spans 14 residues. Trimming took 0 bases from V and 8 from J; bases not matched to a gene: 1. The CDR3 here is CASSLGTGGEKLFF. The CDR3 coding sequence is TGCGCCAGCAGCTTGGGGACAGGGGGAGAAAAACTGTTTTTT.

The chain links TRBV24-1 to TRBJ1-5; D is possibly TRBD1 (6 bases). The CDR3 loop spans 15 amino acids. V was cut by 6 bases and J by 7 bases, with 18 bases left in between. Germline V gene lookup returns CDR1 KGHDR and CDR2 SFDVKD. The CDR3 nucleotides are TGTGCCACCAGTCCTACCCGGTGGGGGCAACAGCCCCAGCATTTT. Protein product: CATSPTRWGQQPQHF.

The J gene is TRBJ1-6, the V gene TRBV19; D gene uncertain. V was clipped by 3 bases and J by 0 bases, with 9 bases between them. The CDR3 runs to 16 residues. Germline assignment: CDR1 LNHDA and CDR2 SQIVND (reference sequence). CDR3 loop: CASSITRSSYNSPLHF. In DNA, the CDR3 is TGTGCCAGTAGTATTACTAGGAGCTCCTATAATTCACCCCTCCACTTT.

This clone has only a few counts. V is TRBV9 and J is TRBJ2-1, with a tentative D call TRBD1 (5 bases). V shed 0 bases and J shed 7 bases, with 20 bases lying between them. Germline V gene lookup returns CDR1 SGDLS and CDR2 YYNGEE. The CDR3 is made up of 17 amino acids. CDR3: CASSVGTSGLARNEQFF. Here the CDR3 DNA reads TGTGCCAGCAGCGTAGGGACCTCAGGGCTGGCTAGGAATGAGCAGTTCTTC.

The chain links TRBV6-5 to TRBJ1-6; D gene ambiguous. In germline, CDR1 is MNHEY, CDR2 SVGAGI. V was trimmed by 5 bases and J by 4 bases, leaving 6 bases between them. The CDR3 has 13 residues. The CDR3, as DNA: TGTGCCAGCAGTCCCAATTATAATTCACCCCTCCACTTT. Its translation is CASSPNYNSPLHF.

CDR3 DNA: TGTGCCAGCAGCAGAGACCGGGGGGGCAGAGATACGCAGTATTTT. Amino acids: CASSRDRGGRDTQYF. This rearrangement joins TRBV7-6 to TRBJ2-3; TRBD2 matches 8 bases. Looked up from germline, CDR1 is SGHVS and CDR2 is FNYEAQ. This CDR3 contains 15 residues. J was trimmed by 5 bases and V by 5 bases; bases with no gene match: 9.

This clone has just a few counts. The chain joins TRBV28 to TRBJ1-1; D might be TRBD1 (6 bases). Germline CDR1 MDHEN, CDR2 SYDVKM. Trimming took 5 bases from V and 1 from J, leaving 8 bases between them. This CDR3 spans 13 amino acids. CDR3 bases: TGTGCCAGCAGTACAGGGCAGAACACTGAAGCTTTCTTT. Residues: CASSTGQNTEAFF.